Following are 10 T cell receptor beta chains from one sample sequenced in a study of CD8 T cells in ankylosing spondylitis. Findings and limits, study-wide: Seemingly distinctive of ankylosing spondylitis blood was a TCR beta motif formed by eight highly homologous variants.

TCRdb reprocessed the 5' RACE reads with MiXCR, giving one entry per CDR3 protein. Of 650,000 to 800,000 distinct CDR3 sequences in the sample, around 20% were seen once. What these receptors recognize is not known. Sequenced input: blood, either unsorted or a sorted T cell fraction (not recorded which). The receptors derive from a male donor with ankylosing spondylitis.

In its sample, this clonotype was seen a few times. The rearrangement links TRBV5-1 to TRBJ2-7, with a possible D match to TRBD1 (7 bases). The CDR3 totals 13 residues. Germline lookup yields CDR1 SGHRS and CDR2 YFSETQ. The germline V and J ends were trimmed by 5 bases and 7 bases, with 16 bases remaining between them. CDR3 protein: CASSSQGGEEQYF. The CDR3 DNA is TGCGCCAGCAGTTCCCAGGGGGGCGAGGAGCAGTACTTC.

CDR3 in amino acids: CASSAGKVEAFF. The DNA of the CDR3 is TGTGCCAGCAGCGCAGGGAAGGTTGAAGCTTTCTTT. The genes are TRBV5-6 and TRBJ1-1; TRBD1 is a possible D gene (5 bases). CDR3 length: 12 amino acids. Trimming pared 4 bases from V and 7 bases from J, leaving 11 bases between. Germline V CDR1 and CDR2: SGHDT, YYEEEE. Supplemented by reference TRBV5-6 and TRBJ1-1, the full variable domain reads DAGVTQSPTHLIKTRGQQVTLRCSPKSGHDTVSWYQQALGQGPQFIFQYYEEEERQRGNFPDRFSGHQFPNYSSELNVNALLLGDSALYLCASSAGKVEAFFGQGTRLTVV.

This chain connects TRBV27 to TRBJ2-3; D may be TRBD1 (6 bases). CDR3 length: 14 amino acids. The germline CDR1 and CDR2 sequences are MNHEY and SMNVEV (reference sequence). Deletions cut 5 bases from V and 5 bases from J, with 14 bases between. The CDR3 sequence is CASSAENREDTQYF. The CDR3 bases are TGTGCCAGCAGTGCCGAAAACAGGGAAGATACGCAGTATTTT.

This sequence joins TRBV24-1 and TRBJ2-1, with TRBD1 matching over 10 bases. CDR3 length: 14 residues. Germline V gene data show CDR1 as KGHDR and CDR2 as SFDVKD. V dropped 3 bases and J dropped 10; count of bases not matched to a gene: 5. The CDR3 sequence: CATSDHRTGGEQFF. CDR3 DNA: TGTGCCACCAGTGATCACCGGACAGGGGGGGAGCAGTTCTTC.

The chain carries TRBV7-9 and TRBJ2-7; 15 bases line up with TRBD2. The CDR3 spans 15 residues. V lost 4 bases and J lost 7; bases outside the gene matches: 5. Germline V gene sequence: CDR1 SEHNR, CDR2 FQNEAQ (reference sequence). Here the CDR3 DNA reads TGTGCCAGCAGCTGGGGACTAGCGGGGGGTGGAGAGCAGTACTTC. It is translated as CASSWGLAGGGEQYF.

The chain joins TRBV10-3 to TRBJ2-7; no clear D gene. CDR1 ENHRY and CDR2 SYGVKD come from the germline V gene. This CDR3 is built from 15 residues. With 3 bases removed from V and 3 bases from J, the gap between germline ends came to 15 bases. The CDR3 spells CAISDPGGQFYEQYF. As DNA, the CDR3 is TGTGCCATCAGTGACCCCGGTGGGCAGTTCTACGAGCAGTACTTC.

In DNA, the CDR3 is TGCGCCAGCAGCTTACTAGGACTAGCGGGGGGCGGTGTGTTCTTC. Amino acid sequence: CASSLLGLAGGGVFF. The chain uses TRBV5-1 and TRBJ2-1; 14 bases match TRBD2. Losses at the gene ends were 2 bases for V and 15 bases for J; bases not matched to a gene: 10. Germline CDR1 SGHRS, CDR2 YFSETQ. This CDR3 is 15 amino acids long.

CDR3 sequence: CSARAGALPTDTQYF. The CDR3 DNA reads as TGCAGTGCTAGAGCTGGTGCGTTACCCACAGATACGCAGTATTTT. The chain is built from TRBV20-1 and TRBJ2-3; D not certain. Germline CDR1 DFQATT, CDR2 SNEGSKA (reference sequence). CDR3 length: 15 residues. Trimming left V 1 base short and J 2 bases short, with 13 bases between.

This clonotype has a handful of counts. The chain recombines TRBV15 with TRBJ2-7; no definite D call. CDR3 length: 13 residues. V lost 4 bases and J 5 bases, leaving 12 bases between the germline ends. Germline V lookup: CDR1 LNHNV, CDR2 YYDKDF (reference sequence). The CDR3 reads CATSTISRDEQYF. CDR3 nucleotide sequence: TGTGCCACCAGCACTATTTCCCGAGACGAGCAGTACTTC.

This clonotype has only a few counts. The rearrangement joins TRBV28 to TRBJ1-2; a weak D match, TRBD1 (5 bases). The CDR3 sequence is 16 residues long. V lost 5 bases, J lost 6 bases, and 22 bases lay in between. The germline V gene encodes CDR1 MDHEN and CDR2 SYDVKM. The CDR3 here is CASSPAGLWGGDGYTF. CDR3 bases: TGTGCCAGCAGTCCCGCCGGGCTCTGGGGCGGAGATGGCTACACCTTC.